The clone carrying this TCR beta chain was counted at least ten times. Its antigen remains unknown. Patients aged 18 to 65 with hyperthyroidism were newly diagnosed, with duration under 2 months. Diagnoses rested on clinical symptoms, serum thyroxine and TRAb, thyroid ultrasound and orbital computed tomography. The data originate from a study of T cells in Graves' hyperthyroidism and ophthalmopathy. RNA transcripts were the template for amplifying TCR beta CDR3 regions. HTBI primers drove first-round RT-PCR of the TCR CDR3. MiXCR, applied by TCRdb to the multiplex PCR reads, yields one record per CDR3 protein. This sample has approximately 220,000 distinct CDR3 sequences, with approximately 20% found just once. Study-level results: Among clonotypes expanded in thyroid above 0.001, most were also found in blood.

This CDR3 contains 14 residues. Germline V gene data show CDR1 as DFQATT and CDR2 as SNEGSKA (reference sequence). V lost 3 bases, J lost 0 bases, and 9 bases lay in between. The clonotype comes from a man aged 40-55 years with Graves' hyperthyroidism. The chain has TRBV20-1 and TRBJ2-1; D is perhaps TRBD2 (6 bases). Sequenced material: blood. This CDR3 is CSARDYGSYNEQFF. CDR3 nucleotides: TGCAGTGCTAGGGACTATGGCTCCTACAATGAGCAGTTCTTC.